This T cell receptor (beta chain) was obtained from a study of graft-versus-host responses after intestinal transplantation. Study-level information: After anti-thymocyte globulin induction, recipients took tacrolimus and steroids for approximately three years. Study-level points and caveats: Some GvH clones appeared in ileal mucosa or blood before recipient bone marrow.

V lost 4 bases and J 6 bases, leaving 22 bases between the germline ends. The CDR3 has 18 amino acids. Looked up from germline, CDR1 is SGHDN and CDR2 is FVKESK. TCRdb's copy holds only in-frame clones and misses some; the assay was immunoSEQ multiplex PCR. This sample has some 18,000 clones, with around 80% found just once. Worth noting for this clone: Its antigen is unknown.

The genes are TRBV14 and TRBJ1-6; D remains unclear. This sample comprised PBMCs, obtained 14 days after transplant. This TCR was recovered from a human patient who received an intestinal transplant, so some T cells may come from the graft donor. The CDR3 region has the DNA TGTGCCAGCAGCCTTAACCCACCGGCGGTTGGCCTTAATTCACCCCTCCACTTT. Its protein is CASSLNPPAVGLNSPLHF. The whole variable domain, filled in from reference TRBV14 and TRBJ1-6, reads EAGVTQFPSHSVIEKGQTVTLRCDPISGHDNLYWYRRVMGKEIKFLLHFVKESKQDESGMPNNRFLAERTGGTYSTLKVQPAELEDSGVYFCASSLNPPAVGLNSPLHFGNGTRLTVT.